This passage covers 14 T cell receptor beta chains from one sample sequenced in a study of cytomegalovirus exposure and HLA in healthy donors. With 60 Vbeta and 13 Jbeta primers, the PCR was carried out. The protocol was immunoSEQ multiplex PCR, while the TCRdb copy is restricted to in-frame clones and leaves out a portion. The profile shows about 260,000 clones, about four fifths of them singletons. Sequencing used PBMCs. These receptors were collected from a woman aged 40 to 49 in good health and CMV-seropositive.

This rearrangement joins TRBV4-2 to TRBJ2-2; 8 nucleotides line up with TRBD2. The germline gives CDR1 LGHNA, CDR2 YNFKEQ. The ends lost 1 base at V and 5 bases at J; junction bases unmatched: 21. This CDR3 comprises 21 residues. CDR3 in DNA: TGTGCCAGCAGCCAAGGCCCCCCGGGGAGTGATGTAGCGGGAAGAACCGGGGAGCTGTTTTTT. Residues: CASSQGPPGSDVAGRTGELFF.

J is TRBJ2-5 and V is TRBV11-2; TRBD2 matches 7 bases. The CDR3 is 15 amino acids. V lost 0 bases and J lost 5; bases outside the gene matches: 6. Germline V gene sequence: CDR1 SGHAT, CDR2 FQNNGV. The CDR3 nucleotides are TGTGCCAGCAGCTTAGATCCCGTGGGGGGGGAGACCCAGTACTTC. It is translated as CASSLDPVGGETQYF.

The V and J genes are TRBV27 and TRBJ2-7; TRBD2 matches at 12 bases. The germline CDR1 and CDR2 sequences are MNHEY and SMNVEV (reference sequence). CDR3 length: 22 amino acids. Unmatched junction bases numbered 27, after V lost 6 bases and J lost 3 bases. As DNA, the CDR3 is TGTGCCAGCAGCCCCAGTGTCCTCTCTCTGGGGGCTAGCGGGAGGGCTTTCTACGAGCAGTACTTC. It encodes CASSPSVLSLGASGRAFYEQYF.

The chain couples TRBV10-1 to TRBJ2-7, with D perhaps matching TRBD2 (6 bases). V was shortened by 4 bases and J by 3 bases, with 16 bases between the two germline ends. CDR1 is WNHNN and CDR2 is SYGVQD in the germline V gene (reference sequence). The CDR3 has 15 amino acids. The CDR3 sequence: CASSGGGKHFYEQYF. The CDR3 DNA is TGCGCCAGCAGTGGGGGCGGGAAACACTTCTACGAGCAGTACTTC.

V and J are TRBV11-2 and TRBJ2-1, with 7 bases matching TRBD2. The trim removed 4 bases at V and 1 base at J, leaving 4 bases unmatched. Looked up from germline, CDR1 is SGHAT and CDR2 is FQNNGV. The CDR3 has 15 residues. CDR3 residues: CASSSSGKSYNEQFF. In DNA, the CDR3 is TGTGCCAGCAGCTCTAGCGGAAAGTCCTACAATGAGCAGTTCTTC.

V and J are TRBV5-8 and TRBJ2-7; 8 bases fit TRBD2. The CDR3 loop spans 14 amino acids. V trimming: 5 bases; J trimming: 5 bases; junction bases outside the gene matches: 9. Per the germline V gene, CDR1 is SGHTS and CDR2 is YDEGEE. The CDR3 here is CASSIAGFRHEQYF. The DNA for the CDR3 is TGTGCCAGCAGTATAGCGGGATTTAGACACGAGCAGTACTTC.

The chain has TRBV7-9 and TRBJ1-4; 7 nucleotides line up with TRBD1. Germline V gene data show CDR1 as SEHNR and CDR2 as FQNEAQ (reference sequence). V was clipped by 5 bases and J by 5 bases; unmatched bases: 5. The CDR3 consists of 14 residues. CDR3 bases: TGTGCCAGCAGCGTACAGGGGAAAAATGAAAAACTGTTTTTT. Translation: CASSVQGKNEKLFF.

This clone was found a few times. The rearrangement joins TRBV29-1 to TRBJ1-6, with 10 bases fitting TRBD1. This CDR3 has 13 residues. V dropped 7 bases and J dropped 5; count of bases not matched to a gene: 2. From germline, CDR1 is SQVTM and CDR2 ANQGSEA. DNA for the CDR3: TGCAGCGCAGGACAGGGGGATAATTCACCCCTCCACTTT. It yields the protein CSAGQGDNSPLHF.

The chain carries TRBV6-1 and TRBJ1-2, with D perhaps TRBD1 (5 bases). CDR1 and CDR2 from the germline V gene are MNHNS and SASEGT. V dropped 7 bases and J dropped 2 bases, with 17 bases sitting between them. The CDR3 length is 15 residues. DNA for the CDR3: TGTGCCAGCAAGACGTCGGGGGTTGGCAACTATGGCTACACCTTC. Translated, it gives CASKTSGVGNYGYTF.

This rearrangement joins TRBV29-1 to TRBJ2-7, with D tentatively TRBD2 (5 bases). V shed 5 bases and J shed 1 base, with 12 bases lying between them. The CDR3 sequence is 13 residues long. Germline V lookup: CDR1 SQVTM, CDR2 ANQGSEA. The CDR3 is CSVRRTNSYEQYF. The CDR3 DNA reads TGCAGCGTTAGGAGGACGAATTCCTACGAGCAGTACTTC.

The chain uses TRBV7-2 and TRBJ2-3, with TRBD2 matching 14 bases. With V trimmed by 1 base and J by 3 bases, 0 bases remained unmatched. Germline V lookup: CDR1 SGHTA, CDR2 FQGNSA. The CDR3 runs 16 residues. The CDR3 loop is CASSLGLAGGTDTQYF. The CDR3 nucleotides read TGTGCCAGCAGCTTAGGACTAGCGGGAGGGACAGATACGCAGTATTTT. Full variable domain (rest looked up from reference TRBV7-2 and TRBJ2-3): GAGVSQSPSNKVTEKGKDVELRCDPISGHTALYWYRQSLGQGLEFLIYFQGNSAPDKSGLPSDRFSAERTGGSVSTLTIQRTQQEDSAVYLCASSLGLAGGTDTQYFGPGTRLTVL.

The CDR3 sequence is CASSLGDRTLGNTIYF. CDR3 in DNA: TGTGCCAGCAGCTTAGGGGACAGGACGCTTGGAAACACCATATATTTT. This chain joins TRBV7-2 and TRBJ1-3, with TRBD1 identical over 8 bases. In germline, CDR1 is SGHTA, CDR2 FQGNSA. The CDR3 consists of 16 residues. V dropped 1 base and J dropped 3; count of bases not matched to a gene: 5.

This clone was seen just once. This rearrangement joins TRBV28 to TRBJ1-1; 7 bases line up with TRBD1. Germline CDR1 is MDHEN and CDR2 is SYDVKM. The CDR3 runs to 13 residues. V gave up 7 bases and J gave up 3 bases; unmatched junction bases: 5. The CDR3 DNA is TGTGCCAGCACCACAGGGGCGGACACTGAAGCTTTCTTT. This encodes CASTTGADTEAFF.

This clone was observed a single time. J is TRBJ1-1 and V is TRBV2; 8 nucleotides match TRBD1. V lost 6 bases and J lost 0; bases outside the gene matches: 3. Germline V CDR1 and CDR2: SNHLY, FYNNEI. The CDR3 totals 14 residues. For the CDR3, the DNA is TGTGCCAGCAGATTGGACAGGGTGAACACTGAAGCTTTCTTT. Translation gives CASRLDRVNTEAFF.